The 9 T cell receptor beta chains given below trace back to one sample, sequenced in a study of shared clonotypes between healthy human individuals. The method was immunoSEQ multiplex PCR; TCRdb's version includes in-frame clones alone and lacks a portion of them. The data contain about 1.1 million clones, around 82% of them seen just once; the ten biggest clones take up 0.5% to 0.6%. Source material: memory CD4+ T cells from PBMCs. Subset meaning: CD45RA-negative fraction. The source of these receptors is a man in his late teens or twenties in good health. Some clones in this sample may be carry-over from other donors' samples.

The chain is built from TRBV19 and TRBJ1-2; TRBD1 matches at 10 bases. The germline V gene encodes CDR1 LNHDA and CDR2 SQIVND (reference sequence). The CDR3 is 14 residues long. Trimming removed 6 bases from V and 2 bases from J; junction bases left unmatched: 3. The CDR3, as DNA: TGTGCCAGTAGAGAGACAGGGGGCAACTATGGCTACACCTTC. It codes for CASRETGGNYGYTF. Supplemented by reference TRBV19 and TRBJ1-2, the full variable domain reads DGGITQSPKYLFRKEGQNVTLSCEQNLNHDAMYWYRQDPGQGLRLIYYSQIVNDFQKGDIAEGYSVSREKKESFPLTVTSAQKNPTAFYLCASRETGGNYGYTFGSGTRLTVV.

The rearrangement joins TRBV27 to TRBJ2-3, with D perhaps TRBD1 or TRBD2 (5 bases each). From germline, CDR1 is MNHEY and CDR2 SMNVEV (reference sequence). This CDR3 has 14 residues. Trimming took 4 bases from V and 1 from J, leaving 9 bases between them. The CDR3 region is CASSSLGGTDTQYF. The CDR3 nucleotides read TGTGCCAGCAGTTCATTGGGGGGCACAGATACGCAGTATTTT.

The chain employs TRBV7-9 and TRBJ1-5; the match to TRBD1 covers 10 bases. V lost 5 bases, J lost 3 bases, and 7 bases stayed unmatched. This CDR3 is 16 amino acids long. The V gene's germline CDR1 is SEHNR and CDR2 FQNEAQ (reference sequence). The CDR3 loop is CASSAGQGVTNQPQHF. As DNA, the CDR3 is TGTGCCAGCAGCGCCGGACAGGGGGTAACCAATCAGCCCCAGCATTTT.

In DNA form, the CDR3 reads TGTGCCAGCAGCCGAGCGGGCGAAGAGACCCAGTACTTC. Its protein is CASSRAGEETQYF. The chain couples TRBV7-9 to TRBJ2-5; D perhaps matches TRBD2 (6 bases). The germline V gene has CDR1 SEHNR and CDR2 FQNEAQ (reference sequence). V lost 5 bases and J 3 bases, leaving 10 bases between the germline ends. The CDR3 has 13 residues.

The gene calls are TRBV2 and TRBJ2-1; D not certain. From germline, CDR1 is SNHLY and CDR2 FYNNEI. The ends were cut back, 4 bases at V and 2 bases at J, with 3 bases in the middle. The CDR3 runs to 12 residues. CDR3: CASSGTYNEQFF. In nucleotides, the CDR3 is TGTGCCAGCAGTGGGACCTACAATGAGCAGTTCTTC.

This clone was seen a handful of times. V and J are TRBV6-1 and TRBJ1-1, with D unclear. V lost 1 base, J lost 7 bases, and 10 bases lay in between. The CDR3 is 13 residues long. Germline V gene sequence: CDR1 MNHNS, CDR2 SASEGT. The CDR3, as DNA: TGTGCCAGCAGTGAAGGACCCGGTCGTGAAGCTTTCTTT. Translation gives CASSEGPGREAFF.

The CDR3 DNA follows: TGCGCCAGCAGCCATTCAGCCAGGGAAGGATGGCGGGGCTACACCTTC. Translating it yields CASSHSAREGWRGYTF. The J gene is TRBJ1-2, the V gene TRBV4-3; D possibly corresponds to TRBD1 (5 bases). The CDR3 spans 16 residues. V dropped 3 bases and J dropped 8 bases, with 22 bases sitting between them. The V gene's germline CDR1 is LGHNA and CDR2 YSLEER.

The CDR3 region has the DNA TGTGCCAGCAGTTTAGTTCTAGCGGGAGTGGATACGCAGTATTTT. Translation: CASSLVLAGVDTQYF. The chain uses TRBV6-5 and TRBJ2-3; the match to TRBD2 covers 10 bases. Germline CDR1 is MNHEY and CDR2 is SVGAGI. Losses at the gene ends were 4 bases for V and 6 bases for J; bases not matched to a gene: 7. This CDR3 is 15 amino acids long.

Note on this clone: The junction departs from germline at one end; a sequencing error may be responsible. The chain combines TRBV28 with TRBJ2-1; D is ambiguous. The CDR3 sequence is 12 residues long. Germline CDR1 MDHEN, CDR2 SYDVKM. CDR3 DNA: TGTGCCAGCAATTTACCTGGGTTTGAGCAGTTCTTC. Its protein is CASNLPGFEQFF.